Below are 26 T cell receptor beta chains sequenced from a single sample in a study of T cell responses to AZD1222 COVID-19 vaccine. This table comes from immunoSEQ multiplex PCR, and its TCRdb copy is limited to in-frame clones, with some not included. This sample yields about 55,000 clones, of which nearly 90% are seen a single time; approximately 4.1% belongs to the top ten. The sample here was peripheral blood, taken on day 0 of AZD1222 vaccination. These receptors were taken from an adult in good health.

The chain has TRBV6-1 and TRBJ2-1, with a weak D call TRBD2 (6 bases). V was clipped by 3 bases and J by 9 bases, with 12 bases between them. The CDR3 consists of 13 residues. Germline V gene sequence: CDR1 MNHNS, CDR2 SASEGT. CDR3 amino acids: CASSDRGNVEQFF. In DNA, the CDR3 is TGTGCCAGCAGTGATCGGGGGAACGTTGAGCAGTTCTTC.

The chain carries TRBV7-9 and TRBJ1-2; D remains ambiguous. The CDR3 has 12 amino acids. V was cut by 5 bases and J by 2 bases, with 6 bases left in between. Germline V gene data show CDR1 as SEHNR and CDR2 as FQNEAQ (reference sequence). The CDR3 reads CASSPGNYGYTF. CDR3 nucleotides: TGTGCCAGCAGCCCGGGGAACTATGGCTACACCTTC. The variable domain in full, with the rest retrieved from reference TRBV7-9 and TRBJ1-2, is DTGVSQNPRHKITKRGQNVTFRCDPISEHNRLYWYRQTLGQGPEFLTYFQNEAQLEKSRLLSDRFSAERPKGSFSTLEIQRTEQGDSAMYLCASSPGNYGYTFGSGTRLTVV.

This chain links TRBV7-6 with TRBJ2-2, with TRBD2 matching 12 bases. The CDR3 totals 17 residues. Trimming cost V 5 bases and J 7 bases; bases outside gene matches: 11. Germline values: CDR1 SGHVS, CDR2 FNYEAQ. CDR3 bases: TGTGCCAGCAGCCAAAGGCCTAGCGGGGGGGCTGTCGGGGAGCTGTTTTTT. Translated, it gives CASSQRPSGGAVGELFF.

CDR3 nucleotides: TGCGCCAGCGGAACCGGGACTAGCGGTCAAGAGACCCAGTACTTC. This codes for CASGTGTSGQETQYF. The chain employs TRBV5-1 and TRBJ2-5, with 11 bases fitting TRBD2. Germline CDR1 is SGHRS and CDR2 is YFSETQ. Trimming removed 7 bases from V and 2 bases from J; junction bases left unmatched: 7. This CDR3 is 15 amino acids long. Supplemented by reference TRBV5-1 and TRBJ2-5, the full variable domain reads KAGVTQTPRYLIKTRGQQVTLSCSPISGHRSVSWYQQTPGQGLQFLFEYFSETQRNKGNFPGRFSGRQFSNSRSEMNVSTLELGDSALYLCASGTGTSGQETQYFGPGTRLLVL.

The genes are TRBV23-1 and TRBJ2-7; no clear D. TRBV23-1 carries the ORF label, with uncertain function. This CDR3 is 15 amino acids long. V lost 1 base and J 0 bases, leaving 10 bases between the germline ends. In DNA form, the CDR3 reads TGCGCCAGCAGTCAATACGGCGGAAGCTCCTACGAGCAGTACTTC. This codes for CASSQYGGSSYEQYF.

This clone was counted only a few times. V usage is TRBV10-2 and J usage is TRBJ2-7; perhaps TRBD1 as D (6 bases). Looked up from germline, CDR1 is WSHSY and CDR2 is SAAADI. The CDR3 runs to 13 residues. V dropped 4 bases and J dropped 3 bases, with 10 bases sitting between them. The CDR3 DNA is TGCGCCAGCAGTGTCGGACAGAGCTACGAGCAGTACTTC. It yields the protein CASSVGQSYEQYF.

The V call is TRBV7-2, the J call TRBJ1-2; no definite D call. This CDR3 has 15 amino acids. Per germline, CDR1 SGHTA and CDR2 FQGNSA. V was cut by 1 base and J by 4 bases, with 13 bases left in between. The CDR3 nucleotides are TGTGCCAGCAGCTTAGGTTTTGGCAGCGGCTATGGCTACACCTTC. The encoded protein is CASSLGFGSGYGYTF.

The CDR3 region has the DNA TGTGCCAGCAGCCTGACCCCCCGAGGTAGCGGGGGGCCCCCGTACCAAGAGACCCAGTACTTC. Translated: CASSLTPRGSGGPPYQETQYF. V and J are TRBV4-2 and TRBJ2-5; 10 bases are a match to TRBD2. Germline CDR1 and CDR2: LGHNA and YNFKEQ. The CDR3 runs 21 residues. V was clipped by 4 bases and J by 0 bases; unmatched bases: 20.

In its sample, this clone was seen a few times. The chain combines TRBV5-1 with TRBJ1-3, with no clear D. CDR1 and CDR2 from the germline V gene are SGHRS and YFSETQ. Trimming cost V 4 bases and J 4 bases, with 21 bases left between them. CDR3 size: 17 residues. This CDR3 is CASSPNPGDTVGNTIYF. The CDR3 nucleotides are TGCGCCAGCAGCCCAAACCCCGGAGACACCGTGGGAAACACCATATATTTT.

V is TRBV3-1 (or the pseudogene TRBV3-2) and J is TRBJ1-6, with D possibly TRBD1 on 5 matching bases. Germline V gene lookup returns CDR1 LGHDT and CDR2 YNNKEL (reference sequence). The V and J ends lost 0 bases and 10 bases respectively, with 13 bases between them. This CDR3 has 15 amino acids. The CDR3 is CASSQDSGSVSPLHF. The CDR3, as DNA: TGTGCCAGCAGCCAAGATTCAGGGAGTGTGTCACCCCTCCACTTT.

The V gene is TRBV5-1, the J gene TRBJ2-2; D gene unclear. Germline V gives CDR1 SGHRS, CDR2 YFSETQ. V lost 6 bases and J lost 4, with 19 bases in between. The CDR3 sequence is 16 residues long. For the CDR3, the DNA is TGCGCCAGCACCCCCGGTTTGAGTCCCGTCACCGGGGAGCTGTTTTTT. It specifies CASTPGLSPVTGELFF.

Concerning this clone itself: Relative to the germline gene, one junction end is altered; a read error may explain this. The chain carries TRBV2 and TRBJ2-7; 12 nucleotides align to TRBD1. CDR3 size: 16 residues. CDR1 and CDR2 (germline): SNHLY, FYNNEI. The CDR3 reads CASREAGTGGEYEQYF. CDR3 DNA sequence: TGTGCCAGCAGGGAAGCAGGGACAGGGGGCGAGTACGAGCAGTACTTC.

The chain is built from TRBV3-1 (or the pseudogene TRBV3-2) and TRBJ2-5; D is perhaps TRBD1 or TRBD2 (5 bases each). Germline-derived CDR1 and CDR2 are LGHDT and YNNKEL (reference sequence). The CDR3 is 14 residues long. V lost 4 bases, J lost 6 bases, and 15 bases lay in between. The CDR3 nucleotides are TGTGCCAGCAGCCCTGGGACCTTGCAAAAGACCCAGTACTTC. Translating gives CASSPGTLQKTQYF.

Regarding this clone: Other DNA sequences within the sample encode an identical CDR3. For the CDR3, the DNA is TGTGCCAGCTCCCCGGGTACGAATCAGCCCCAGCATTTT. Its translation is CASSPGTNQPQHF. V is TRBV18 and J is TRBJ1-5, with no clear D. The CDR3 is 13 residues long. The V gene's germline CDR1 is KGHSH and CDR2 LQKENI. With 6 bases removed from V and 4 bases from J, the gap between germline ends came to 10 bases. The whole variable domain, remainder taken from reference TRBV18 and TRBJ1-5, is NAGVMQNPRHLVRRRGQEARLRCSPMKGHSHVYWYRQLPEEGLKFMVYLQKENIIDESGMPKERFSAEFPKEGPSILRIQQVVRGDSAAYFCASSPGTNQPQHFGDGTRLSIL.

The V and J genes are TRBV24-1 and TRBJ1-1, with 10 bases that match TRBD1. J was trimmed by 11 bases and V by 2 bases; bases with no gene match: 13. Germline V gene data show CDR1 as KGHDR and CDR2 as SFDVKD. The CDR3 spans 16 residues. The CDR3 sequence: CATSDSHPGQGERAFF. The CDR3 DNA is TGTGCCACCAGTGATTCCCACCCAGGACAGGGGGAAAGGGCTTTCTTT.

The CDR3 here is CATSHSGALKTQYF. CDR3 coding DNA: TGTGCCACCAGTCATAGCGGGGCCCTAAAGACCCAGTACTTC. This sequence joins TRBV24-1 and TRBJ2-5, with 8 nucleotides matching TRBD2. CDR1 and CDR2 from the germline V gene are KGHDR and SFDVKD. V was clipped by 6 bases and J by 6 bases; unmatched bases: 8. The CDR3 is 14 amino acids.

This chain uses TRBV3-1 (or the pseudogene TRBV3-2) with TRBJ1-3; 10 bases match TRBD1. Germline V lookup: CDR1 LGHDT, CDR2 YNNKEL (reference sequence). CDR3 length: 17 amino acids. V lost 4 bases to trimming and J lost 4 bases; unmatched junction nucleotides: 10. CDR3 DNA sequence: TGTGCCAGCAGCCTCCGCCTTGACAGGGGGCGAGGAAACACCATATATTTT. Protein sequence: CASSLRLDRGRGNTIYF.

V usage is TRBV2 and J usage is TRBJ2-7, with 7 bases fitting TRBD2. Germline trimming cut 2 bases from V and 3 bases from J; bases unmatched to any gene: 4. The V gene's germline CDR1 is SNHLY and CDR2 FYNNEI. The CDR3 loop spans 14 amino acids. The CDR3 DNA follows: TGTGCCAGCAGTGAATGGACGGGGGGCTACGAGCAGTACTTC. Translating it yields CASSEWTGGYEQYF.

By share of the sample, this clone is medium-sized. This chain links TRBV7-6 with TRBJ2-5, with D perhaps TRBD1 (5 bases). Germline-derived CDR1 and CDR2 are SGHVS and FNYEAQ. Trimming took off 5 bases at V and 4 bases at J, with 5 bases between the two ends. This CDR3 spans 11 amino acids. The DNA for the CDR3 is TGTGCCAGCAGCCAGGGAGAGACCCAGTACTTC. Translated, it gives CASSQGETQYF.

The rearrangement joins TRBV9 to TRBJ1-5; the D gene is possibly TRBD1 (5 bases). V shed 4 bases and J shed 4 bases, with 12 bases lying between them. The CDR3 length is 14 residues. Per germline, CDR1 SGDLS and CDR2 YYNGEE. The CDR3 is CASSLGGTNQPQHF. Here the CDR3 DNA reads TGTGCCAGCAGCCTGGGGGGGACGAATCAGCCCCAGCATTTT.

The chain combines TRBV4-3 with TRBJ1-5; D is unresolved. The CDR3 is 17 residues long. Trimming took 0 bases from V and 3 from J, leaving 15 bases between them. Germline V gene lookup returns CDR1 LGHNA and CDR2 YSLEER. The CDR3 nucleotides are TGCGCCAGCAGCCAAGATCTCCAACCGACACTCAATCAGCCCCAGCATTTT. This gives the protein CASSQDLQPTLNQPQHF.

The chain uses TRBV3-1 (or the pseudogene TRBV3-2) and TRBJ2-3; 13 bases are shared with TRBD2. V lost 2 bases, J lost 6 bases, and 8 bases stayed unmatched. The CDR3 loop spans 17 amino acids. CDR1 LGHDT and CDR2 YNNKEL come from the germline V gene (reference sequence). Here the CDR3 reads CASSQFITSGGVDTQYF. The CDR3 nucleotides are TGTGCCAGCAGCCAATTTATCACTAGCGGGGGGGTGGATACGCAGTATTTT.

The chain has TRBV9 and TRBJ1-2, with TRBD1 identical over 9 bases. V trimming: 4 bases; J trimming: 7 bases; junction bases outside the gene matches: 5. The CDR3 is 13 amino acids. The germline CDR1 and CDR2 sequences are SGDLS and YYNGEE. The CDR3: CASSLTGGLGYTF. DNA for the CDR3: TGTGCCAGCAGCCTAACAGGGGGCCTTGGCTACACCTTC.

The rearrangement links TRBV15 to TRBJ2-1, with 8 bases fitting TRBD1. CDR3 length equals 17 residues. CDR1 is LNHNV and CDR2 is YYDKDF in the germline V gene (reference sequence). V shed 0 bases and J 8 bases; nucleotides not matched to a gene: 12. The CDR3 is CATSRDRSRQGFHEQFF. The CDR3 coding sequence is TGTGCCACCAGCAGAGATCGTTCGAGACAGGGGTTCCATGAGCAGTTCTTC.

The genes are TRBV29-1 and TRBJ1-1; weak D call: TRBD1 (5 bases). CDR3 length equals 15 residues. CDR1 SQVTM and CDR2 ANQGSEA come from the germline V gene. Trimming stripped 0 bases from V and 6 bases from J, with 17 bases between. The CDR3 loop reads CSVEERQGVAPEAFF. CDR3 DNA: TGCAGCGTTGAAGAGCGGCAGGGAGTAGCCCCTGAAGCTTTCTTT.

The chain carries TRBV30 and TRBJ1-2; no reliable D call. Trimming shortened V by 4 bases and J by 5 bases, and 14 bases separated the two germline ends. The CDR3 totals 13 residues. The germline V gene encodes CDR1 GTSNPN and CDR2 SVGIG (reference sequence). CDR3 protein: CAWTPAPLYGYTF. The CDR3 DNA follows: TGTGCCTGGACCCCGGCCCCTCTGTATGGCTACACCTTC.